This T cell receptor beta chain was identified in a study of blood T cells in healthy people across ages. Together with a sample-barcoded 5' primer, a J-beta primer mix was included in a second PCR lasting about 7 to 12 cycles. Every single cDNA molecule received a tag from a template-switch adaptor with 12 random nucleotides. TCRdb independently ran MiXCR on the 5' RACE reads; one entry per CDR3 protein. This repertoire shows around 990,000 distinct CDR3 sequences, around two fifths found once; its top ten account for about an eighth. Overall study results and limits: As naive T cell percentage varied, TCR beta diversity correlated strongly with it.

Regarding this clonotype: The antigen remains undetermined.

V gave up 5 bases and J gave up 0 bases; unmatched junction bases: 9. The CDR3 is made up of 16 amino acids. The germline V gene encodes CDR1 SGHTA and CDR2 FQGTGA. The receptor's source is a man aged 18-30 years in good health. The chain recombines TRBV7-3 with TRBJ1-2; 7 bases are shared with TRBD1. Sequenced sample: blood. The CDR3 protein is CASSTIPGGPNYGYTF. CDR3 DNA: TGTGCCAGCAGCACGATACCAGGGGGGCCTAACTATGGCTACACCTTC.